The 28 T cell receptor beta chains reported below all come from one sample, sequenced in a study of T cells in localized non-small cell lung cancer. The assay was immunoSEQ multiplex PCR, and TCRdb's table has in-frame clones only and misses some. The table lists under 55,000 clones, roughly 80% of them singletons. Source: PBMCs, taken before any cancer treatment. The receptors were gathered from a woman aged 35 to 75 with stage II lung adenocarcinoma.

CDR3 nucleotides: TGTGCCAGCAGCTTGGATTTGAGGACTTACAATGAGCAGTTCTTC. This translates into CASSLDLRTYNEQFF. This rearrangement joins TRBV5-8 to TRBJ2-1, with D possibly matching TRBD2 (5 bases). The length of the CDR3 is 15 residues. V was clipped by 0 bases and J by 4 bases, with 11 bases between them. CDR1 SGHTS and CDR2 YDEGEE come from the germline V gene.

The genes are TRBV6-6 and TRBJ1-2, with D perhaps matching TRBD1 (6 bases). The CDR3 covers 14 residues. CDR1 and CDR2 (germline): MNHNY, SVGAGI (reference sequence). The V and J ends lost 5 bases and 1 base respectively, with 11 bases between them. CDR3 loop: CASSAVDSNYGYTF. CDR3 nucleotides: TGTGCCAGCAGTGCGGTGGACAGTAACTATGGCTACACCTTC.

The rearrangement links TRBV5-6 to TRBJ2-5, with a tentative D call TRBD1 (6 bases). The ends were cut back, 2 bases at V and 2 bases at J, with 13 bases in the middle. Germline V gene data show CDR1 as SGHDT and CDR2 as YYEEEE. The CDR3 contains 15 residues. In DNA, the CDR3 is TGTGCCAGCAGCTTAACCACAGGGTGGCAAGAGACCCAGTACTTC. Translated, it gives CASSLTTGWQETQYF.

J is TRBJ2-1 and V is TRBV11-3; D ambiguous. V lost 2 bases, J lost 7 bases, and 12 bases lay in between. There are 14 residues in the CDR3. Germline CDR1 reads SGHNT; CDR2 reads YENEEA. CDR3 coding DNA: TGTGCCAGCAGCTTACGGACCCAGCCAAATGAGCAGTTCTTC. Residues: CASSLRTQPNEQFF.

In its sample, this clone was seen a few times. The CDR3: CASSLTGYTIYF. CDR3 DNA: TGTGCCAGTAGTCTTACGGGATACACCATATATTTT. This chain connects TRBV19 to TRBJ1-3; D not resolved. Germline V CDR1 and CDR2: LNHDA, SQIVND (reference sequence). With 5 bases removed from V and 8 bases from J, the gap between germline ends came to 10 bases. This CDR3 has 12 residues.

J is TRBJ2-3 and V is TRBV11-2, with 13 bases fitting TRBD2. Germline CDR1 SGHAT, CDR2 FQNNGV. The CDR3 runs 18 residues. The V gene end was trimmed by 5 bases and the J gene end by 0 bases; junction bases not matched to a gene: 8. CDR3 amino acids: CASSGAGLAGPSTDTQYF. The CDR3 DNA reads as TGTGCCAGCAGCGGAGCGGGACTAGCGGGACCTAGCACAGATACGCAGTATTTT.

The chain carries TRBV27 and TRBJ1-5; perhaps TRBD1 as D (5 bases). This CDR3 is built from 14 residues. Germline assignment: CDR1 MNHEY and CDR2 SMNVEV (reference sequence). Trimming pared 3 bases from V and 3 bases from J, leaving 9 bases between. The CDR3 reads CASSFGHNNQPQHF. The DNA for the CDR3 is TGTGCCAGCAGTTTTGGACACAACAATCAGCCCCAGCATTTT.

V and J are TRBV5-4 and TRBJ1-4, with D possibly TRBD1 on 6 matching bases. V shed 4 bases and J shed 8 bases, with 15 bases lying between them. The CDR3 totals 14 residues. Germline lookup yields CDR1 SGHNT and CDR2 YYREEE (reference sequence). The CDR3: CASSQRGAGEKLFF. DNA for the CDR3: TGTGCCAGCAGCCAGAGGGGGGCAGGGGAAAAACTGTTTTTT.

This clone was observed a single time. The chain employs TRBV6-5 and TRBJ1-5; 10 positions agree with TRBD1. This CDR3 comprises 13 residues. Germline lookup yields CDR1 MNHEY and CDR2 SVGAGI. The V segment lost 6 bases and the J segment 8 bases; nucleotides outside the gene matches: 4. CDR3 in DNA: TGTGCCAGCAGGGGACAGGGGTTTGAGCCCCAGCATTTT. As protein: CASRGQGFEPQHF.

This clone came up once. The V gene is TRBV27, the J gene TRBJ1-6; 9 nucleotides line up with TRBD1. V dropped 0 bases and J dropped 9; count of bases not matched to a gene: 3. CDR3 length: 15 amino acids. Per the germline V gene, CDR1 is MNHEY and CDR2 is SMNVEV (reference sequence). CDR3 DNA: TGTGCCAGCAGTTTATCAGACAGGGGGGCTTCACCCCTCCACTTT. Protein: CASSLSDRGASPLHF.

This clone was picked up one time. CDR3 region: CASSLADPGLQAPLHF. The CDR3, as DNA: TGTGCCAGCAGCTTAGCGGACCCAGGTCTACAGGCACCCCTCCACTTT. V is TRBV7-8 and J is TRBJ1-6, with D perhaps TRBD1 (5 bases). The length of the CDR3 is 16 residues. The germline V gene encodes CDR1 SGHVS and CDR2 FQNEAQ. V was shortened by 0 bases and J by 11 bases, with 17 bases between the two germline ends.

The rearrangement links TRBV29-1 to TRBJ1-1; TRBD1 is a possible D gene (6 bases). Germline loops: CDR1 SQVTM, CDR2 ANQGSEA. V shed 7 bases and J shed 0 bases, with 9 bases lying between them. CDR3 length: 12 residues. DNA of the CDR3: TGCAGCGGACGACAGGTGAACACTGAAGCTTTCTTT. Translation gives CSGRQVNTEAFF.

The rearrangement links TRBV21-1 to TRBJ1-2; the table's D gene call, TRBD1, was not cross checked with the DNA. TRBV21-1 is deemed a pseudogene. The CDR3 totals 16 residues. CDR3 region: CANVRGRGQQYYGYTF. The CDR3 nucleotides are TGTGCCAACGTCAGGGGACGGGGACAGCAGTACTATGGCTACACCTTC.

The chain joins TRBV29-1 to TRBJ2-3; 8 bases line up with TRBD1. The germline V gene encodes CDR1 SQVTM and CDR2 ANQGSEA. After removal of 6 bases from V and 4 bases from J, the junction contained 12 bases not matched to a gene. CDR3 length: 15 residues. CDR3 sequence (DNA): TGCAGCGTAGCGAGGTCAGACAGGGGCCCAGATACGCAGTATTTT. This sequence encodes CSVARSDRGPDTQYF.

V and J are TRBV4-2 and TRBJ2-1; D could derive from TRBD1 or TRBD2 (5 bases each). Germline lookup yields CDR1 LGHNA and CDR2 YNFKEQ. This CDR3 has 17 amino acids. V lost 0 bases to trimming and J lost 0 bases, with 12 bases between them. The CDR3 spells CASSQDSAGSSYNEQFF. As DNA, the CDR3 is TGTGCCAGCAGCCAAGATTCTGCAGGGAGCTCCTACAATGAGCAGTTCTTC.

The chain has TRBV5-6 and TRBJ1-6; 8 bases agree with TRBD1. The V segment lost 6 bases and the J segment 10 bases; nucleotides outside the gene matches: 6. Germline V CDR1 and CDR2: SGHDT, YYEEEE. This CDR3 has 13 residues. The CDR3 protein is CASMETGVSPLHF. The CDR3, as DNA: TGTGCCAGCATGGAGACAGGGGTGTCACCCCTCCACTTT.

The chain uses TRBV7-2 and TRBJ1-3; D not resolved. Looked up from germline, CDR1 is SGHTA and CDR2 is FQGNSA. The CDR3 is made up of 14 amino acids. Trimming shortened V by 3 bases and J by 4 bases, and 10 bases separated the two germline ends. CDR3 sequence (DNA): TGTGCCAGCAGCTTCACCGGGGTAGGAAACACCATATATTTT. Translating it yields CASSFTGVGNTIYF.

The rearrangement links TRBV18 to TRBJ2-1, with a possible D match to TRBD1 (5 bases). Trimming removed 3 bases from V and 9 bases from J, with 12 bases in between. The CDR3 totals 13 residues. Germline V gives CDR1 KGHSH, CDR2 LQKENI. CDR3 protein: CASSPPADTEQFF. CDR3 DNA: TGTGCCAGCTCACCCCCGGCGGACACTGAGCAGTTCTTC.

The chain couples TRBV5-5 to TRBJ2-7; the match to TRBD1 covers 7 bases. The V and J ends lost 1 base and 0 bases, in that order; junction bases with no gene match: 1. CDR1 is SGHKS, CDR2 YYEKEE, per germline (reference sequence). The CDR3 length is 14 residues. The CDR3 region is CASSLWDSSYEQYF. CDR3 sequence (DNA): TGTGCCAGCAGCTTGTGGGACAGCTCCTACGAGCAGTACTTC.

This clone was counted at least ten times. CDR3 nucleotides: TGTGCCAGCAGTGACTCCCAGGGGGCAGATACGCAGTATTTT. It encodes CASSDSQGADTQYF. The rearrangement joins TRBV6-4 to TRBJ2-3; TRBD1 aligns across 7 bases. J was trimmed by 4 bases and V by 0 bases; bases with no gene match: 1. The CDR3 totals 14 residues. The germline V gene has CDR1 MRHNA and CDR2 SNTAGT.

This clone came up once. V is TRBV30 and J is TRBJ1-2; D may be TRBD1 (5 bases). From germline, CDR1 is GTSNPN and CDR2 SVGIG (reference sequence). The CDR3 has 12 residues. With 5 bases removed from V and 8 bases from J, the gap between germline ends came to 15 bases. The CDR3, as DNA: TGTGCCTGGGGGAGGAGGGGACGAGGCTACACCTTC. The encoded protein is CAWGRRGRGYTF.

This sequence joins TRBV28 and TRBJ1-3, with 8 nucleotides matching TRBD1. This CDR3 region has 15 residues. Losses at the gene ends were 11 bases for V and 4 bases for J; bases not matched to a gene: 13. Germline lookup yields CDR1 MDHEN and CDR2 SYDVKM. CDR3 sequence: CASIEDRVNGNTIYF. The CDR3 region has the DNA TGTGCCTCAATCGAGGACAGGGTAAACGGAAACACCATATATTTT.

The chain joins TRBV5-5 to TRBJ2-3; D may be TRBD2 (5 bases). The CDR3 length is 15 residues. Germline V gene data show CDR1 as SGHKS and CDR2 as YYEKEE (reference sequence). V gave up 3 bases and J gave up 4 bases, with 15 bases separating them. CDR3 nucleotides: TGTGCCAGCAGCTATGGAGGTTTAGGCGCAGATACGCAGTATTTT. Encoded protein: CASSYGGLGADTQYF.

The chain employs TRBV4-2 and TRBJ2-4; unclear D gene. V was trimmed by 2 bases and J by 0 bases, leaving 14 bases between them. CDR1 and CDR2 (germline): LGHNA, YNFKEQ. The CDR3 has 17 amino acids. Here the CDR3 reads CASSQRRSDLAKNIQYF. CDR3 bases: TGTGCCAGCAGCCAAAGAAGAAGCGATCTAGCCAAAAACATTCAGTACTTC.

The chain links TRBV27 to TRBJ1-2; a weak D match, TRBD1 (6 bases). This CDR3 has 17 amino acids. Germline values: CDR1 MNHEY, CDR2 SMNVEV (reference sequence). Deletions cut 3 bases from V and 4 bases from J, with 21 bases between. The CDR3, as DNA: TGTGCCAGCAGTTTGGGGGGGGCGCAAACTAATATCTATGGCTACACCTTC. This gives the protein CASSLGGAQTNIYGYTF.

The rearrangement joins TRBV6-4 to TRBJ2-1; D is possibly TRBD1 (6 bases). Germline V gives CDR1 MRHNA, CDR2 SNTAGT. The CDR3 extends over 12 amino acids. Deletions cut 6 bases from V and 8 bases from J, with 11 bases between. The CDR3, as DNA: TGTGCCAGCAGCCCCACAGGGTATGAGCAGTTCTTC. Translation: CASSPTGYEQFF.

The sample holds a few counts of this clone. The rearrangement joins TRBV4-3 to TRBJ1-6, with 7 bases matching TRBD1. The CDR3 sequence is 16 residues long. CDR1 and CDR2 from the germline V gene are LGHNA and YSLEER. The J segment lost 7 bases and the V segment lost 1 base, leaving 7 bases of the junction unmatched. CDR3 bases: TGCGCCAGCAGCCAAGGGGCAGGGACAGCCAATTCACCCCTCCACTTT. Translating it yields CASSQGAGTANSPLHF.

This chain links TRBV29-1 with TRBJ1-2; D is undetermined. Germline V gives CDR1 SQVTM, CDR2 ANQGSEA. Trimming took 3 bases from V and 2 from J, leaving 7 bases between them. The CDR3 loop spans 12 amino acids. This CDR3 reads CSVEGSNYGYTF. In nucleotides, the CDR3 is TGCAGCGTTGAGGGGTCGAACTATGGCTACACCTTC.